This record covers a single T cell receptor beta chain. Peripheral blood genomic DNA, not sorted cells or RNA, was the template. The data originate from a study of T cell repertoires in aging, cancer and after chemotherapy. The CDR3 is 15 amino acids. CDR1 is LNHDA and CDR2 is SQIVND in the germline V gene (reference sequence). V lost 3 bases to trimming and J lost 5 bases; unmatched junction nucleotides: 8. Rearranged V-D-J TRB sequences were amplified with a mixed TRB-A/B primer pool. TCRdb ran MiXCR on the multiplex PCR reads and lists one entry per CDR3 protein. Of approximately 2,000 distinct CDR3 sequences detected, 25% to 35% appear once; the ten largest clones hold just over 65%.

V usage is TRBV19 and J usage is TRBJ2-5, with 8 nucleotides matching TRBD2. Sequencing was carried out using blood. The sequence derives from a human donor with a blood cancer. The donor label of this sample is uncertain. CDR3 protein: CASSIDGRAGETQYF. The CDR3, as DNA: TGTGCCAGTAGTATCGACGGGAGGGCCGGGGAGACCCAGTACTTC.